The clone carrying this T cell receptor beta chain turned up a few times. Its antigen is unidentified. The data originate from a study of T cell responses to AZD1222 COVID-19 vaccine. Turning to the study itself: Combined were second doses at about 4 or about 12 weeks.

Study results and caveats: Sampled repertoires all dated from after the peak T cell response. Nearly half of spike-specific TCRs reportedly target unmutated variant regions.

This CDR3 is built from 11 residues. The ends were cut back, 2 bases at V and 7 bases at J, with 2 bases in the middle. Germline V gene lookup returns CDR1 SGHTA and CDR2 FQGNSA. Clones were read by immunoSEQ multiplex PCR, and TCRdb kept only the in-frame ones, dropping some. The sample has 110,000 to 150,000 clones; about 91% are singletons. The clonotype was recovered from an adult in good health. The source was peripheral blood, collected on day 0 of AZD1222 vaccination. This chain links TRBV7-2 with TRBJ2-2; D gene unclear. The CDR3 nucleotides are TGTGCCAGCAGCTTAAACGGGGAGCTGTTTTTT. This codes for CASSLNGELFF.